The source of this T cell receptor (beta chain) is a study of Tregs in tolerant kidney transplant recipients. On this clone: Its antigen is not identified.

CDR1 and CDR2 from the germline V gene are KGHSH and LQKENI. V lost 5 bases to trimming and J lost 3 bases, with 14 bases between them. The CDR3 spans 14 residues. Study conclusions and caveats: Biological reproducibility was not directly addressed in this study.

Thawed PBMCs were FACS-sorted into unstimulated CD4+CD25+CD127- regulatory T cells, CD4+CD25- non-regulatory cells, CD4 and CD8 cells. Here immunoSEQ multiplex PCR was the method, and the copy in TCRdb shows in-frame clones only, minus some. The sample lists about 240,000 clones; roughly 84% were seen once. Material for sequencing was CD4+ T cells from blood. The TCR was taken from a human donor in good health. V usage is TRBV18 and J usage is TRBJ2-7, with D unclear. CDR3 coding DNA: TGTGCCAGCTCATCTGGGCTGGGCAGCTACGAGCAGTACTTC. Translating gives CASSSGLGSYEQYF.